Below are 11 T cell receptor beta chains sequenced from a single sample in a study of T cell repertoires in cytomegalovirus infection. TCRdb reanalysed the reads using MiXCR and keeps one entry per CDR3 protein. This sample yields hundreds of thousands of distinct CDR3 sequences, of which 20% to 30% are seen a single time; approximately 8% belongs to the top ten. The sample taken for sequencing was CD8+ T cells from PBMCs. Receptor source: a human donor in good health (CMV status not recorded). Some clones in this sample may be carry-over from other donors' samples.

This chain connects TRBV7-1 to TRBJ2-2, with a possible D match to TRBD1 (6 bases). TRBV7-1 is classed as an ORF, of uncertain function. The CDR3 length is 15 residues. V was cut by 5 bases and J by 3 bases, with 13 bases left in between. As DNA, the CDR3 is TGTGCCAGCAGCCCCGTAACAGGGTACACCGGGGAGCTGTTTTTT. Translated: CASSPVTGYTGELFF.

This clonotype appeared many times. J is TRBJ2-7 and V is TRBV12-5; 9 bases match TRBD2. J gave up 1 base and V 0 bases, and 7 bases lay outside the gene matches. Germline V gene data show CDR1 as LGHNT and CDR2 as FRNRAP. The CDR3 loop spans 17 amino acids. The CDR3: CASGLVKLAGGSYEQYV. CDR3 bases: TGTGCTAGTGGTTTGGTAAAATTGGCGGGGGGGTCCTACGAGCAGTACGTC.

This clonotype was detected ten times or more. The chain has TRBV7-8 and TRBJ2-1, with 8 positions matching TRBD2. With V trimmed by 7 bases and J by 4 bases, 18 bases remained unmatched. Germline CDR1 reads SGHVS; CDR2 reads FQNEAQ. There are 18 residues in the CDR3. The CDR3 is CASNLVRGGTSLYNEQFF. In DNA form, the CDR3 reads TGTGCCAGCAATCTTGTAAGGGGGGGGACTAGTTTGTACAATGAGCAGTTCTTC.

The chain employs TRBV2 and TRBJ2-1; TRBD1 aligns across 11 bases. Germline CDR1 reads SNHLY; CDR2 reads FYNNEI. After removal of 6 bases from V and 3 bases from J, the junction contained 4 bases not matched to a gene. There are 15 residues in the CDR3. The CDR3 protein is CASRMGTGGYNEQFF. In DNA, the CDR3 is TGTGCCAGCAGGATGGGGACAGGGGGCTACAATGAGCAGTTCTTC.

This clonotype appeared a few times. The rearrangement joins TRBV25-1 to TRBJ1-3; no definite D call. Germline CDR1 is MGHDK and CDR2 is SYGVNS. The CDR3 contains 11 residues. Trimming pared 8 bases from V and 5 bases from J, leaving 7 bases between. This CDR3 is CASEVRNTIYF. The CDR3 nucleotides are TGTGCCAGCGAAGTTCGAAACACCATATATTTT.

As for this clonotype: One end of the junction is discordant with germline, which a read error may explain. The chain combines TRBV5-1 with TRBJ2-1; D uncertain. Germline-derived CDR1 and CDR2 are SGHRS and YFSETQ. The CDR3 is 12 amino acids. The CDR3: CASSLAFLPGIF. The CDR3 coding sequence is TGCGCCAGCAGCTTGGCTTTCCTCCCTGGGATCTTC.

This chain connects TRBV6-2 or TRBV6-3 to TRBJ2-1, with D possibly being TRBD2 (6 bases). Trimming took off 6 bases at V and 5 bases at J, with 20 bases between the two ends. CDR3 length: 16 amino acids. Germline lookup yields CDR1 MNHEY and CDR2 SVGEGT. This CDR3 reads CASSHRGWRADNEQFF. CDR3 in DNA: TGTGCCAGCAGCCACCGGGGGTGGCGGGCGGACAATGAGCAGTTCTTC.

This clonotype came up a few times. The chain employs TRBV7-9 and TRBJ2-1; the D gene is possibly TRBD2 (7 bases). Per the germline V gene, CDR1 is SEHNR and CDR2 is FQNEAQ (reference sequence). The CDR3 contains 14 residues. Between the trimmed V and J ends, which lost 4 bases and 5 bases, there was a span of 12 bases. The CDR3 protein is CASSWGGSDNEQFF. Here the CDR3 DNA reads TGTGCCAGCAGCTGGGGGGGCTCGGACAATGAGCAGTTCTTC.

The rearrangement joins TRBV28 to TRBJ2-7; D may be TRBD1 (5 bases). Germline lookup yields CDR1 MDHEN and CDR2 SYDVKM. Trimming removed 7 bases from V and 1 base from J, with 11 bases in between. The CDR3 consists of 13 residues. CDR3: CASTPQGSYEQYV. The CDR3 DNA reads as TGTGCCAGCACTCCTCAGGGTTCCTACGAGCAGTACGTC.

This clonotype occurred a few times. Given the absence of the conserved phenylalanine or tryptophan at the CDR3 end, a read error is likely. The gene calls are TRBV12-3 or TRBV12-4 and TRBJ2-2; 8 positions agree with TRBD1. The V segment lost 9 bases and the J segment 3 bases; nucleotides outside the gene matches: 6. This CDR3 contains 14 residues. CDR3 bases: TGTGCCAGTTCCGGGACAGGCTACACCGGGGAGCTGTTTTCT. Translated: CASSGTGYTGELFS.

CDR3 DNA sequence: TGCAGTGCTAGAAATGCGGAGGAATACTACAATGAGCAGTTCTTC. Protein sequence: CSARNAEEYYNEQFF. J is TRBJ2-1 and V is TRBV20-1; D might be TRBD2 (5 bases). This CDR3 is built from 15 residues. Per the germline V gene, CDR1 is DFQATT and CDR2 is SNEGSKA (reference sequence). V was clipped by 2 bases and J by 3 bases, with 14 bases between them.